Described below is a single TCR beta chain sequence and its context. This clonotype appeared a few times. The target of this receptor is not known. Base-call qualities are not available, and no considerably larger clone is one nucleotide away. Sequencing used an Illumina NovaSeq 6000. TCRalpha and TCRbeta cDNA libraries were constructed by 5'RACE with constant-segment primers, with sample barcodes and unique molecular identifiers being introduced. Trizol reagent was used to extract RNA from every sample. Amplification of the libraries took two PCR steps, and the second step added a second sample barcode plus Illumina TruSeq adapters. Sequencing of the libraries was done on an Illumina NovaSeq, producing 2 x 150 bp paired-end reads. The authors' pipeline ran thus. Reads were demultiplexed and collapsed into UMI-guided consensus sequences with migec v1.2.7. Using mixcr v2.1.11, UMI consensuses were aligned to TRA and TRB V and J templates and then assembled into clonotypes. Expanded or contracted clonotypes were those called significant by both edgeR and NoisET, with noise models trained on biological replicates. For edgeR calls, a false discovery rate-adjusted p below 0.01 and a log2 fold-change threshold of 1 were applied. As an exploratory analysis of dynamics, PCA with hierarchical clustering was applied to max-normalized trajectories of the 1000 most abundant clonotypes. The CD4 or CD8 phenotype of responding clones was assigned using the separately sequenced CD4+ and CD8+ repertoires. In-frame beta chains were kept once TCRdb had trimmed the public reads at Q25 with fastp and called clones with MiXCR. Under each unique CDR3 protein, matching rows form one entry showing the most common genes and DNA. It is TCRdb's table, rather than the study itself, that gives the V and J calls and clone size. Counted in this sample were about 82,000 distinct CDR3 sequences; around 13% of them appeared once. The ten most abundant clones make up approximately 41% of the sample.

These data come from a study of T-cell memory formation after mild COVID-19 (dated by TCRdb to 2020 to 2023). As for the study more broadly: Most TCR sequence clusters were specific to one of the two donors. T-cell clones expanding and contracting after mild COVID-19 in two donors were tracked by longitudinal TCRalpha and TCRbeta repertoire sequencing. Two young, previously healthy adult volunteers, one female and one male, were included in the cohort. The paper as a whole reports these results and caveats: SARS-CoV-2 specificity was not confirmed for the second-wave clones peaking on day 37. Some responding clones were detected in pre-infection memory, suggesting pre-existing cross-reactive memory T cells joined the SARS-CoV-2 response. Contracting CD4+ clones turned up mainly in the CM and EM memory subsets, whereas EMRA was where CD8+ clones were enriched. The study covered only two mild cases, and larger cohorts including severe cases with pre-infection samples were considered necessary. Clones that contracted from day 15 to 85 showed balanced CD4/CD8 phenotypes, whereas a second wave of clones that expanded from day 15 to 37 leaned towards CD4+.

PBMCs were isolated by Ficoll-Paque density gradient centrifugation. Its CDR3 holds 14 amino acids, cysteine through phenylalanine. The CDR3 DNA has 42 bases and is translated from base 1. Looking up the germline V gene yields CDR1 MNHEY and CDR2 SVGAGI. V sheds 2 bases and J sheds 4 bases, leaving 11 bases between their ends. Recombination linked TRBV6-5 to TRBJ1-2; TRBD1 might be the D gene, on 5 matching bases. The sequencing sample was made of PBMCs or a T cell subset sorted from them (not recorded which). The receptor was isolated from a man between 18 and 29 years old who had mild COVID-19 (a few samples of this study predate the infection). The sample titles of this study are shuffled in the database, so cell type and time point are left out; the donor was told from shared clones. The nucleotides are TGTGCCAGCAGTTACATTGGGGCAGTCTATGGCTACACCTTC. This gives the protein CASSYIGAVYGYTF.